This T cell receptor (beta chain) was documented in a study of T cell responses to AZD1222 COVID-19 vaccine. Study-wide results and caveats: White British ancestry dominated among donors, who included more females, and clonal diversity was possibly underestimated. Regions 160-218 and 743-854 dominated among vaccine-associated CD4 TCRs spanning spike. Baseline antibody screening turned up just a handful of seropositive AZD1222 recipients.

Only a few counts were recorded for this clone. What it binds is unknown. Second-dose intervals near 4 or 12 weeks were combined. The V gene's germline CDR1 is MNHEY and CDR2 SVGAGI. This CDR3 contains 12 residues. Trimming took 3 bases from V and 6 from J; bases not matched to a gene: 2. Assay used: immunoSEQ multiplex PCR; TCRdb lists only in-frame clones, some missing. The sample includes about 170,000 clones, about 83% seen only once; the top ten take approximately 1%. V usage is TRBV6-5 and J usage is TRBJ2-7, with 7 bases identical to TRBD2. Sequenced here: peripheral blood, sampled 28 days after the second AZD1222 dose. The sequence was obtained from an adult who received the AZD1222 COVID-19 vaccine. CDR3 sequence: CASSYPGGEQYF. As DNA, the CDR3 is TGTGCCAGCAGTTATCCGGGGGGCGAGCAGTACTTC.